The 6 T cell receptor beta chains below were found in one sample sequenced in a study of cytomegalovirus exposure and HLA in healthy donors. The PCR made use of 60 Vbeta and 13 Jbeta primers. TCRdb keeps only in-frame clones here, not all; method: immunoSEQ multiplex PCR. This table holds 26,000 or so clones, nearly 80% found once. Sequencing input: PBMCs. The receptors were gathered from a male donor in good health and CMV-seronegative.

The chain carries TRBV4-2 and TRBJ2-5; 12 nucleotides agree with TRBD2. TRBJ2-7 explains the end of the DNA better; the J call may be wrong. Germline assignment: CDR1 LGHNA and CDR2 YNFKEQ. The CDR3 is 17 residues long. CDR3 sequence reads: CASAQSTSGSGPDEQYF. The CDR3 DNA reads TGTGCCAGTGCCCAATCGACTAGCGGGAGCGGTCCAGACGAGCAGTACTTC.

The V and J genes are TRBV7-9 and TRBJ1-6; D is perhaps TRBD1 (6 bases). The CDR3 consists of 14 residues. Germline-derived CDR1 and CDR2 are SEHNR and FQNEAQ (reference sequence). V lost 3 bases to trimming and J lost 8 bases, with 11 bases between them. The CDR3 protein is CASSLRQADSPLHF. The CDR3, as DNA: TGTGCCAGCAGCTTGAGACAGGCCGATTCACCCCTCCACTTT.

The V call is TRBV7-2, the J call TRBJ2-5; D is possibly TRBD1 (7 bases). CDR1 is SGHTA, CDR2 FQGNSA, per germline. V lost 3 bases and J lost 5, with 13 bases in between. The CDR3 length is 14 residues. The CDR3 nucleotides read TGTGCCAGCAGCTTGGCCAGGGGGAGGGAGACCCAGTACTTC. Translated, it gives CASSLARGRETQYF.

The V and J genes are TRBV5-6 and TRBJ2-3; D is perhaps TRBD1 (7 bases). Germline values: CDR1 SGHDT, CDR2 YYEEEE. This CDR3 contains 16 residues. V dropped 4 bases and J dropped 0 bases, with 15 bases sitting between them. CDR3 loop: CASSPNRGGSTDTQYF. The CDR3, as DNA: TGTGCCAGCAGCCCGAACAGGGGAGGTAGCACAGATACGCAGTATTTT.

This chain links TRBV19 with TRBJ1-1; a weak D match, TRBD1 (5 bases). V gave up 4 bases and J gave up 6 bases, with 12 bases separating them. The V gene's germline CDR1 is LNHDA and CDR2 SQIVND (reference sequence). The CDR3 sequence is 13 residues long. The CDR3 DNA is TGTGCCAGTAGTACCCCGGGGGGGGCTGAAGCTTTCTTT. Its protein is CASSTPGGAEAFF.

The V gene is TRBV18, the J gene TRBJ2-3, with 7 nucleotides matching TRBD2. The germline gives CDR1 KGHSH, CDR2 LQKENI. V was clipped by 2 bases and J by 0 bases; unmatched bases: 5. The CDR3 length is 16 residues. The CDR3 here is CASSPNRGVSTDTQYF. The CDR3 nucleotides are TGTGCCAGCTCACCAAATCGGGGGGTGAGCACAGATACGCAGTATTTT.